This section outlines one T cell receptor beta chain sequence together with its context. This CDR3 contains 14 residues. Losses at the gene ends were 1 base for V and 5 bases for J; bases not matched to a gene: 2. The germline gives CDR1 GTSNPN, CDR2 SVGIG (reference sequence). Reverse transcription of about 0.5 to 1 ug RNA used random hexamers. TCRdb redid the calling of the immunoSEQ multiplex PCR reads with MiXCR, one entry per CDR3 protein. The table shows more than 95,000 distinct CDR3 sequences, with around 95% occurring only once. The data were taken from a study of CD8 T cells in Susac syndrome.

This sequence originates from a human donor with Susac syndrome. The sequencing input was CD8+ T cells from PBMCs. The chain is built from TRBV30 and TRBJ2-1; 10 positions agree with TRBD1. The CDR3 coding sequence is TGTGCCTGGAGTGCAGGGACAGGGGACAATGAGCAGTTCTTC. It specifies CAWSAGTGDNEQFF.